This is a list of T cell receptor beta chains from one sample in a study of esophageal squamous cell carcinoma under preoperative chemotherapy. TCRdb used MiXCR to reprocess the PCR reads, holding one entry per CDR3 protein. Of around 34,000 distinct CDR3 sequences in the sample, approximately 51% are singletons; the top ten hold roughly 24%. The sample was acquired from a patient given preoperative chemotherapy. The origin of the receptors is a human donor with esophageal squamous cell carcinoma. The donor label of this sample is uncertain. The CDR3 runs from the conserved cysteine through the conserved F or W. D genes are given only for firm matches. Size values are once, few and many counts, or a class for expanded clones, and some rows have none.

cdr3_length clone_size d_call j_call v_call cdr3_aa cdr3_nt
14 NA NA TRBJ2-7 TRBV12-3/TRBV12-4 CASSLALSSYEQYF TGTGCCAGCAGTCTAGCGCTCAGCTCCTACGAGCAGTACTTC
16 NA NA TRBJ2-3 TRBV7-6 CASSVDGSSGGETQYF TGTGCCAGCAGCGTAGACGGGAGTAGTGGGGGAGAGACCCAGTATTTT
16 NA TRBD2 TRBJ2-4 TRBV7-8 CASSNPAGWPRNTQYF TGTGCGAGCAGCAACCCAGCGGGGTGGCCCAGAAACACGCAGTACTTT
15 NA TRBD2 TRBJ2-3 TRBV7-3 CGSSTGGGEANTQYF TGTGGCAGCAGCACGGGGGGGGGGGAGGCAAATACGCAGTATTTT
17 many TRBD2 TRBJ2-1 TRBV10-3 CAISEGSGGDLYNEQFF TGTGCCATCAGTGAAGGAAGCGGGGGAGATCTCTACAATGAGCAGTTCTTC
15 NA TRBD2 TRBJ2-1 TRBV12-3/TRBV12-4 CASRGLAGGYNEQFF TGTGCCAGCAGGGGACTAGCGGGGGGGTACAATGAGCAGTTCTTC
16 NA TRBD2 TRBJ2-3 TRBV19 CASSRGGELGSDTQYF TGTGCCAGTAGCCGGGGAGGGGAGCTAGGGTCAGATACGCAGTATTTT
14 NA NA TRBJ2-3 TRBV7-6 CASSWGGDTETQYF TGTGCCAGCAGCTGGGGGGGGGACACAGAGACGCAGTATTTT
16 many TRBD1 TRBJ2-1 TRBV4-3 CASSQLSGQANNEQFF TGCGCCAGCAGCCAACTTTCGGGACAGGCCAACAATGAGCAGTTCTTC
13 few NA TRBJ2-1 TRBV6-1 CASSGTIYNEQFF TGTGCCAGCAGTGGCACAATTTACAATGAGCAGTTCTTC
16 NA NA TRBJ2-3 TRBV7-2 CASSLDEAVSTGAQYF TGTGCCAGCAGCTTAGATGAGGCTGTCAGCACCGGGGCGCAGTATTTT
15 many TRBD2 TRBJ2-1 TRBV7-2 CASSHEQRGTYEQFF TGTGCCAGCAGCCACGAGCAGCGGGGGACCTACGAGCAGTTCTTC
12 NA NA TRBJ2-5 TRBV7-9 CASSLGVETQYF TGTGCCAGCAGCTTAGGTGTTGAGACCCAGTACTTC
12 NA NA TRBJ2-6 TRBV7-2 CAGRRDTDTQYF TGTGCGGGCAGGCGGGACACAGACACGCAGTATTTC
15 NA NA TRBJ2-5 TRBV12-3/TRBV12-4 CASSLGGSSTETQYF TGTGCCAGCAGTTTAGGGGGAAGTAGCACAGAGACCCAGTACTTC
15 few NA TRBJ2-1 TRBV7-3 CASSLSLAATHEQFF TGTGCCAGCAGCTTATCCCTAGCTGCAACCCATGAGCAGTTCTTC
17 NA NA TRBJ2-3 TRBV7-2 CASRPLSGIWATNTQYF TGTGCCAGCAGACCACTATCGGGGATATGGGCTACAAACACGCAGTATTTT
12 NA NA TRBJ2-3 TRBV7-2 CAGRRAKNTQYF TGTGCGGGCAGGCGGGCCAAAAATACGCAGTACTTT
15 few TRBD1 TRBJ2-7 TRBV7-2 CASSPTGANRYEQYF TGTGCCAGCAGCCCCACAGGGGCGAACAGGTACGAGCAGTACTTC
16 NA TRBD2 TRBJ2-5 TRBV12-3/TRBV12-4 CASSGTSGGAQETQYF TGTGCCAGCAGTGGTACCAGCGGGGGGGCCCAAGAGACCCAGTATTTC
13 many NA TRBJ1-1 TRBV12-3/TRBV12-4 CASSFGRNTEAFF TGTGCCAGCAGTTTCGGCAGGAACACTGAAGCTTTCTTT
14 NA TRBD2 TRBJ2-7 TRBV7-9 CAGSGGRGSDTQYF TGTGCGGGGAGCGGGGGCAGGGGATCGGATACGCAGTACTTC
15 NA TRBD2 TRBJ2-3 TRBV7-2 CASSFTSGSPETQYF TGTGCCAGCAGCTTTACTAGCGGGAGCCCAGAGACGCAGTATTTC
15 NA TRBD2 TRBJ2-5 TRBV7-2 CGRGYGRGAQETQYF TGTGGCAGGGGCTACGGGCGGGGGGCCCAAGAGACCCAGTACTTC
20 NA TRBD1 TRBJ2-5 TRBV7-8 CASSSSEDRGISKIPVPRYF TGTGCCAGCAGCTCCTCTGAAGACAGGGGAATTTCAAAAATTCCTGTCCCCCGGTACTTC
14 NA NA TRBJ2-3 TRBV7-8 CASSPERSTDTQYF TGTGCCAGCAGCCCCGAGCGGAGCACAGATACGCAGTATTTT
13 many NA TRBJ1-6 TRBV7-3 CASSFSGGSPLHF TGTGCCAGCAGCTTCTCGGGTGGATCACCCCTCCACTTT
14 NA TRBD2 TRBJ2-3 TRBV7-6 CAGSGGRYPDTQYF TGTGCGGGCAGCGGGGGGCGGTACCCAGATACCCAGTATTTT
16 NA TRBD2 TRBJ2-3 TRBV10-1 CASSEVMGTTTDTQYF TGCGCCAGCAGTGAAGTGATGGGGACTACCACAGATACGCAGTATTTT
16 NA NA TRBJ2-5 TRBV7-8 CASRGLGGRPGETQYF TGTGCCAGCAGGGGCCTCGGGGGGCGGCCCGGTGAGACCCAGTACTTC
14 many NA TRBJ1-5 TRBV7-8 CASTRDGGGQPQHF TGTGCCAGCACCCGTGACGGGGGTGGTCAGCCCCAGCATTTT
14 many NA TRBJ2-5 TRBV6-1 CASSAARGQETQYF TGTGCCAGCAGTGCGGCCAGGGGTCAAGAGACCCAGTACTTC
14 NA TRBD1 TRBJ1-1 TRBV12-3/TRBV12-4 CASNRGRESTEAFF TGTGCCAGCAACAGGGGCCGTGAAAGCACTGAAGCTTTCTTT
17 many NA TRBJ2-1 TRBV6-1 CASSEGTIVYSYNEQFF TGTGCCAGCAGTGAAGGTACTATAGTATACTCCTACAATGAGCAGTTCTTC
14 NA NA TRBJ2-1 TRBV12-3/TRBV12-4 CAGSPAASTDEQFF TGTGCCGGCAGCCCGGCTGCCAGCACAGATGAGCAGTTCTTC
16 many NA TRBJ2-1 TRBV11-1 CASSLALGAGSDEQFF TGTGCCAGCAGCTTAGCGCTGGGGGCAGGGAGCGATGAGCAGTTCTTC
16 NA NA TRBJ2-3 TRBV7-8 CASSNLGLGPRDTQYF TGTGCCAGCAGCAACCTGGGGCTGGGACCCAGAGACACGCAGTATTTC